This entry lists 31 T cell receptor beta chains sequenced from one sample in a study of CD8+ T cells in alopecia areata. The treatment is: oral pan-JAK inhibitor, 5-10 mg twice daily. Investigators isolated RNA and reverse transcribed it into cDNA to act as the sequencing template. Sequenced by immunoSEQ multiplex PCR; TCRdb stores in-frame clones only, minus some. The profile covers about 200,000 clones, with 58% appearing a single time and 4.5% to 6% taken by the ten largest. The specimen comprised CD4+ T cells sorted from blood, sampled at week 24, from a patient treated with tofacitinib. These receptors originate from a human donor with alopecia areata.

The chain carries TRBV29-1 and TRBJ2-4; tentatively, D is TRBD1 (6 bases). Trimming removed 1 base from V and 5 bases from J, with 9 bases in between. This CDR3 is 13 amino acids long. The germline CDR1 and CDR2 sequences are SQVTM and ANQGSEA. This CDR3 is CSVEGQGQNIQYF. In DNA form, the CDR3 reads TGCAGCGTTGAAGGGCAGGGGCAAAACATTCAGTACTTC.

The CDR3: CASSQLTGHETTRTDTQYF. In nucleotides, the CDR3 is TGCGCCAGCAGTCAGCTCACAGGGCATGAAACCACCAGGACAGATACGCAGTATTTT. The V call is TRBV23-1, the J call TRBJ2-3; the D gene is possibly TRBD1 (6 bases). TRBV23-1 is labeled an ORF, and its function is uncertain. The CDR3 runs 19 residues. The germline V and J ends were trimmed by 3 bases and 3 bases, with 25 bases remaining between them.

This clone has a handful of counts. The chain is built from TRBV29-1 and TRBJ2-7; no definite D call. The V gene's germline CDR1 is SQVTM and CDR2 ANQGSEA. The CDR3 contains 9 residues. V lost 8 bases and J 7 bases, leaving 9 bases between the germline ends. The CDR3 sequence: CSPIPEQYF. For the CDR3, the DNA is TGCAGCCCAATCCCTGAGCAGTACTTC.

DNA for the CDR3: TGTGCCAGCAGCCCTCGGACTAGCGGCGCAGATACGCAGTATTTT. Amino acids: CASSPRTSGADTQYF. This chain joins TRBV7-3 and TRBJ2-3, with TRBD2 matching 10 bases. The CDR3 runs 15 residues. From germline, CDR1 is SGHTA and CDR2 FQGTGA. V dropped 5 bases and J dropped 4; count of bases not matched to a gene: 6.

The V and J genes are TRBV5-3 and TRBJ2-1, with D possibly being TRBD2 (6 bases). TRBV5-3 belongs to the ORF category, with a function that is uncertain. The CDR3 has 15 residues. Trimming took off 0 bases at V and 3 bases at J, with 10 bases between the two ends. The CDR3 DNA reads as TGTGCCAGAAGCTTGGGTAGCGGCCTCTACAATGAGCAGTTCTTC. It yields the protein CARSLGSGLYNEQFF.

The chain combines TRBV7-2 with TRBJ2-5, with 7 bases aligning to TRBD2. In germline, CDR1 is SGHTA, CDR2 FQGNSA. Trimming took 5 bases from V and 0 from J; bases not matched to a gene: 6. CDR3 length equals 15 residues. The CDR3 here is CASSRTSADQETQYF. DNA for the CDR3: TGTGCCAGCAGCCGCACTAGCGCAGACCAAGAGACCCAGTACTTC.

V and J are TRBV4-3 and TRBJ2-7; TRBD1 agrees at 7 bases. Germline lookup yields CDR1 LGHNA and CDR2 YSLEER. V dropped 1 base and J dropped 3; count of bases not matched to a gene: 15. The CDR3 is made up of 18 amino acids. The CDR3 region has the DNA TGCGCCAGCAGCCAAGCCCTGTTGGGGCAGGGGGAGTTCTACGAGCAGTACTTC. Translated, it gives CASSQALLGQGEFYEQYF.

V usage is TRBV15 and J usage is TRBJ2-7; 10 positions match TRBD1. The CDR3 consists of 16 residues. Germline CDR1 reads LNHNV; CDR2 reads YYDKDF (reference sequence). V was clipped by 4 bases and J by 0 bases; unmatched bases: 6. CDR3: CATSKGTGAHSYEQYF. The CDR3 bases are TGTGCCACCAGCAAAGGGACAGGGGCGCACTCCTACGAGCAGTACTTC.

V usage is TRBV29-1 and J usage is TRBJ2-5; no reliable D call. TRBJ2-7 explains the end of the DNA better; the J call may be wrong. Germline V gene lookup returns CDR1 SQVTM and CDR2 ANQGSEA. CDR3 length equals 12 residues. The CDR3 DNA reads as TGCAGCGTTGGGCGTTTCGCCTACGAGCAGTACTTC. Protein sequence: CSVGRFAYEQYF.

The rearrangement joins TRBV11-1 to TRBJ2-7, with no clear D. The CDR3 extends over 12 amino acids. Germline assignment: CDR1 SGHAT and CDR2 FQDESV (reference sequence). Trimming shortened V by 3 bases and J by 0 bases, and 3 bases separated the two germline ends. CDR3 amino acids: CASSLYSYEQYF. CDR3 sequence (DNA): TGTGCCAGCAGCTTGTACTCCTACGAGCAGTACTTC. Complete variable domain (other parts from reference TRBV11-1 and TRBJ2-7): EAEVAQSPRYKITEKSQAVAFWCDPISGHATLYWYRQILGQGPELLVQFQDESVVDDSQLPKDRFSAERLKGVDSTLKIQPAELGDSAMYLCASSLYSYEQYFGPGTRLTVT.

This chain links TRBV1 with TRBJ1-2; the D call in the table, TRBD1, was not verified against the DNA. TRBV1 is a documented pseudogene. The CDR3 is 14 residues long. The CDR3 spells CTSRNSGTVYGYTF. The CDR3 nucleotides are TGCACCAGCAGGAATTCCGGGACAGTCTATGGCTACACCTTC.

The chain has TRBV9 and TRBJ1-2; 10 positions match TRBD1. V shed 3 bases and J 2 bases; nucleotides not matched to a gene: 4. Germline assignment: CDR1 SGDLS and CDR2 YYNGEE. The CDR3 runs 15 residues. The CDR3 nucleotides read TGTGCCAGCAGCGAGAGACAGGGGGCAAACTATGGCTACACCTTC. Its translation is CASSERQGANYGYTF.

V gene TRBV4-1 combines with J gene TRBJ1-2; TRBD1 is a possible D gene (6 bases). This CDR3 spans 15 amino acids. CDR1 and CDR2 (germline): MGHRA, YSYEKL. The ends were cut back, 2 bases at V and 6 bases at J, with 16 bases in the middle. CDR3 in DNA: TGCGCCAGCAGCCAACCTACTACAGGGTTCCATGGCTACACCTTC. Translation gives CASSQPTTGFHGYTF.

This chain uses TRBV6-5 with TRBJ2-4; TRBD2 agrees at 7 bases. V shed 1 base and J 1 base; nucleotides not matched to a gene: 4. Germline CDR1 reads MNHEY; CDR2 reads SVGAGI. This CDR3 has 16 amino acids. The chain's CDR3 is CASSYWSGTAKNIQYF. DNA of the CDR3: TGTGCCAGCAGTTACTGGAGCGGGACGGCCAAAAACATTCAGTACTTC.

The chain is built from TRBV30 and TRBJ1-2, with 7 bases that match TRBD1. Germline CDR1 and CDR2: GTSNPN and SVGIG (reference sequence). The CDR3 loop spans 11 amino acids. V shed 5 bases and J 9 bases; nucleotides not matched to a gene: 6. The CDR3 reads CAWGTADRYTF. The CDR3 DNA sequence: TGTGCCTGGGGGACAGCAGACCGCTACACCTTC.

The chain couples TRBV30 to TRBJ2-5; D remains unclear. Germline V lookup: CDR1 GTSNPN, CDR2 SVGIG (reference sequence). The CDR3 is 12 amino acids. The V and J ends lost 4 bases and 2 bases respectively, with 8 bases between them. In nucleotides, the CDR3 is TGTGCCTGGACCAAAAAACAAGAGACCCAGTACTTC. Translation: CAWTKKQETQYF.

This clone was detected a few times. J is TRBJ1-5 and V is TRBV29-1; D is unresolved. This CDR3 region has 13 residues. Germline V gene lookup returns CDR1 SQVTM and CDR2 ANQGSEA. V lost 4 bases and J 2 bases, leaving 9 bases between the germline ends. CDR3 in amino acids: CSVAEDRNQPQHF. The CDR3 nucleotides read TGCAGCGTTGCTGAGGACCGCAATCAGCCCCAGCATTTT. The full variable domain, rest sourced from reference TRBV29-1 and TRBJ1-5, is SAVISQKPSRDICQRGTSLTIQCQVDSQVTMMFWYRQQPGQSLTLIATANQGSEATYESGFVIDKFPISRPNLTFSTLTVSNMSPEDSSIYLCSVAEDRNQPQHFGDGTRLSIL.

The J gene is TRBJ1-1, the V gene TRBV4-1; D is possibly TRBD1 (6 bases). Looked up from germline, CDR1 is MGHRA and CDR2 is YSYEKL. The ends were cut back, 4 bases at V and 0 bases at J, with 12 bases in the middle. The CDR3 runs 15 residues. The CDR3 DNA reads as TGCGCCAGCAGCCGGGGGGGCAGTCTGAACACTGAAGCTTTCTTT. Its protein is CASSRGGSLNTEAFF.

The chain is built from TRBV5-4 and TRBJ1-1; 8 bases match TRBD1. The germline CDR1 and CDR2 sequences are SGHNT and YYREEE (reference sequence). The CDR3 has 13 amino acids. V shed 3 bases and J 4 bases; nucleotides not matched to a gene: 2. The CDR3 DNA reads as TGTGCCAGCAGCTGGACAGGGAGCACTGAAGCTTTCTTT. As protein: CASSWTGSTEAFF.

DNA for the CDR3: TGCGCCAGCAGCTTTACGGGACAGGGTGGTGAAAAACTGTTTTTT. It codes for CASSFTGQGGEKLFF. V gene TRBV5-1 combines with J gene TRBJ1-4; the match to TRBD1 covers 9 bases. The CDR3 length is 15 residues. Germline V gives CDR1 SGHRS, CDR2 YFSETQ. Trimming removed 2 bases from V and 7 bases from J; junction bases left unmatched: 6.

This sequence joins TRBV30 and TRBJ1-4; D may be TRBD1 (5 bases). CDR1 is GTSNPN, CDR2 SVGIG, per germline (reference sequence). The CDR3 consists of 15 residues. Trimming cost V 6 bases and J 3 bases, with 17 bases left between them. The CDR3 spells CACSVVRGPNEKLFF. CDR3 nucleotides: TGTGCCTGTAGCGTCGTGCGGGGCCCTAATGAAAAACTGTTTTTT.

This chain uses TRBV29-1 with TRBJ2-3, with 11 bases identical to TRBD1. V was clipped by 5 bases and J by 10 bases; unmatched bases: 11. Looked up from germline, CDR1 is SQVTM and CDR2 is ANQGSEA. The CDR3 consists of 14 residues. CDR3 sequence: CSVTGTGGSGAQYF. CDR3 nucleotide sequence: TGCAGCGTTACCGGGACAGGGGGTTCGGGTGCGCAGTATTTT.

The chain employs TRBV30 and TRBJ2-7; 9 bases agree with TRBD2. The CDR3 covers 16 residues. The V segment lost 3 bases and the J segment 6 bases; nucleotides outside the gene matches: 15. In germline, CDR1 is GTSNPN, CDR2 SVGIG (reference sequence). Written as DNA, the CDR3 is TGTGCCTGGAGGACCCGGGCTAGCGGGATCGCGCGCGAGCAGTACTTC. Translation gives CAWRTRASGIAREQYF.

The chain carries TRBV2 and TRBJ2-5; the D gene is possibly TRBD2 (7 bases). V lost 6 bases and J 1 base, leaving 24 bases between the germline ends. Looked up from germline, CDR1 is SNHLY and CDR2 is FYNNEI. This CDR3 region has 18 residues. CDR3 residues: CASRQGTGGGLIQETQYF. The CDR3 bases are TGTGCCAGCAGACAAGGGACTGGCGGGGGCCTAATCCAAGAGACCCAGTACTTC.

The chain combines TRBV7-2 with TRBJ2-2, with D hard to call. V shed 1 base and J shed 3 bases, with 9 bases lying between them. This CDR3 is 15 amino acids long. Germline-derived CDR1 and CDR2 are SGHTA and FQGNSA. In DNA, the CDR3 is TGTGCCAGCAGCTTAGGGGCAGGTTACACCGGGGAGCTGTTTTTT. The encoded protein is CASSLGAGYTGELFF.

The gene calls are TRBV27 and TRBJ2-2; D unclear. CDR1 is MNHEY, CDR2 SMNVEV, per germline (reference sequence). V lost 2 bases and J lost 1, with 5 bases in between. The CDR3 is made up of 14 amino acids. The CDR3 DNA reads TGTGCCAGCAGTTTACAGGAGAACACCGGGGAGCTGTTTTTT. Translating gives CASSLQENTGELFF.

The chain combines TRBV21-1 with TRBJ1-6; the D call TRBD1 from the table was never checked on the DNA. TRBV21-1 is flagged as a pseudogene. The CDR3 consists of 14 residues. CDR3 nucleotides: TGTGCCAGCAGCAGAACAGGGAACGACTCACCCCTCCACTTT. It codes for CASSRTGNDSPLHF.

J is TRBJ2-3 and V is TRBV29-1; no firm D call. Between the trimmed V and J ends, which lost 7 bases and 2 bases, there was a span of 13 bases. The CDR3 sequence is 13 residues long. Per germline, CDR1 SQVTM and CDR2 ANQGSEA. CDR3 DNA sequence: TGCAGCGCGAAAGAGGTTTTCACAGATACGCAGTATTTT. This codes for CSAKEVFTDTQYF.

The rearrangement links TRBV2 to TRBJ1-2; TRBD1 matches 7 bases. Germline V CDR1 and CDR2: SNHLY, FYNNEI. The CDR3 is 15 amino acids. V lost 6 bases and J lost 4; bases outside the gene matches: 11. Here the CDR3 reads CASRSQQGTVYGYTF. The CDR3 DNA sequence: TGTGCCAGCAGGTCCCAACAGGGGACGGTCTATGGCTACACCTTC.

The genes are TRBV4-1 and TRBJ2-7; 7 bases align to TRBD2. Germline V gene data show CDR1 as MGHRA and CDR2 as YSYEKL. V was pared by 3 bases and J by 3 bases, with 5 bases of the junction left unmatched. The CDR3 is 14 residues long. The CDR3 DNA is TGCGCCAGCAGCCATGGACTAGAATTCTACGAGCAGTACTTC. This gives the protein CASSHGLEFYEQYF.

In this sample, this clone turned up a few times. The chain links TRBV10-3 to TRBJ2-1; TRBD2 matches 8 bases. The CDR3 runs 17 residues. After removal of 3 bases from V and 0 bases from J, the junction contained 7 bases not matched to a gene. CDR1 is ENHRY and CDR2 is SYGVKD in the germline V gene. The CDR3 region has the DNA TGTGCCATCAGTGAATCCGGGGGGGCGAGCTCCTACAATGAGCAGTTCTTC. Translated, it gives CAISESGGASSYNEQFF.